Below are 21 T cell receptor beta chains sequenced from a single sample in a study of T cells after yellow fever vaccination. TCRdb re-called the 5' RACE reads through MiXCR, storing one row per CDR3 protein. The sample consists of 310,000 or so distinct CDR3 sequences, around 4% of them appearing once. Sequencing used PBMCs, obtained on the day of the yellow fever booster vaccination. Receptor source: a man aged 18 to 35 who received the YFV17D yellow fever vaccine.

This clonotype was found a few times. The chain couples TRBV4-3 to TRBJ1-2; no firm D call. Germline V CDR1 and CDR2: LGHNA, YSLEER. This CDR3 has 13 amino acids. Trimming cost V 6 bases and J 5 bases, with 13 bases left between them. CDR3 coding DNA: TGCGCCAGCAGTGAGGGCAACGGATATGGCTACACCTTC. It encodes CASSEGNGYGYTF.

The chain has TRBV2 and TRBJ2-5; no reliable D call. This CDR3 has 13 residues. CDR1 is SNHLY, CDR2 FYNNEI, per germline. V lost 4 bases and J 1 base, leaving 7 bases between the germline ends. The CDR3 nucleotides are TGTGCCAGCAGTGCAGCCACCCAAGAGACCCAGTACTTC. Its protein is CASSAATQETQYF.

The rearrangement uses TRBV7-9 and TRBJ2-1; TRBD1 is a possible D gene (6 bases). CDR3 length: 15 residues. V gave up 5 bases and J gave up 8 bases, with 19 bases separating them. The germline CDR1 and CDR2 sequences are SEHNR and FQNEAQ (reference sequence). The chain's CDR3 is CASSDINTGMDEQFF. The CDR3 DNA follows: TGTGCCAGCAGCGACATCAATACAGGGATGGATGAGCAGTTCTTC. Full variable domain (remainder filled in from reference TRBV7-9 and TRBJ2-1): DTGVSQNPRHKITKRGQNVTFRCDPISEHNRLYWYRQTLGQGPEFLTYFQNEAQLEKSRLLSDRFSAERPKGSFSTLEIQRTEQGDSAMYLCASSDINTGMDEQFFGPGTRLTVL.

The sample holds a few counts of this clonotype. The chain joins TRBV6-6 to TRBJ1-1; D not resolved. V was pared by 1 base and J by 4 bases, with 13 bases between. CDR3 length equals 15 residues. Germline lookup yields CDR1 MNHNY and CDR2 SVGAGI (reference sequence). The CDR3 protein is CASSYFGIGGTEAFF. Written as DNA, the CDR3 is TGTGCCAGCAGTTACTTTGGGATAGGAGGCACTGAAGCTTTCTTT.

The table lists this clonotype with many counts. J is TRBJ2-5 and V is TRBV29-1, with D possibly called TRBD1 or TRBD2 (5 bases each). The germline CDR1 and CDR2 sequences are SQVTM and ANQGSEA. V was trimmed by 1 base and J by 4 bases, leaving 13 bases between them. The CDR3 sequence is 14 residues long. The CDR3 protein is CSVEGQGVPETQYF. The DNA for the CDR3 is TGCAGCGTTGAAGGTCAGGGAGTCCCAGAGACCCAGTACTTC. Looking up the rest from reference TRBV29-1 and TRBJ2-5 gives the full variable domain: SAVISQKPSRDICQRGTSLTIQCQVDSQVTMMFWYRQQPGQSLTLIATANQGSEATYESGFVIDKFPISRPNLTFSTLTVSNMSPEDSSIYLCSVEGQGVPETQYFGPGTRLLVL.

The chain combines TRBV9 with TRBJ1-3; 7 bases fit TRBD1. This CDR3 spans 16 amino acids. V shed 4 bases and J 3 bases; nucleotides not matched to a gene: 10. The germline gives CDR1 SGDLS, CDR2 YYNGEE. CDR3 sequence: CASSTSGTAVGNTIYF. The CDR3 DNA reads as TGTGCCAGCAGCACCTCCGGGACAGCAGTTGGAAACACCATATATTTT.

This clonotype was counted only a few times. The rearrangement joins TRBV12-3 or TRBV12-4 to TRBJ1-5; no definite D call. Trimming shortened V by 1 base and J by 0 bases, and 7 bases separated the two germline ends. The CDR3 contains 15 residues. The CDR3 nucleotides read TGTGCCAGCAGTTTAGGGCACCCTAGCAATCAGCCCCAGCATTTT. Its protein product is CASSLGHPSNQPQHF.

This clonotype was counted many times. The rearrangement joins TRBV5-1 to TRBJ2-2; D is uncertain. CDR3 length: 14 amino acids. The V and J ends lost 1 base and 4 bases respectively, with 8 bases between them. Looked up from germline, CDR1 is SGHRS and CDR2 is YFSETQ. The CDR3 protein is CASSLSPGTGELFF. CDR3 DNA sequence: TGCGCCAGCAGCTTGAGTCCCGGCACCGGGGAGCTGTTTTTT.

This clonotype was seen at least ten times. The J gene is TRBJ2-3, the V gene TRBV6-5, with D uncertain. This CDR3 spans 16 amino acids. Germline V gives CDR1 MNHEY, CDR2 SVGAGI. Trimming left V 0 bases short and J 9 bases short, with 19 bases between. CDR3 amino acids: CASSYSYRNSQITQYF. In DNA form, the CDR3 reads TGTGCCAGCAGTTACTCGTACAGAAACTCACAGATAACGCAGTATTTT.

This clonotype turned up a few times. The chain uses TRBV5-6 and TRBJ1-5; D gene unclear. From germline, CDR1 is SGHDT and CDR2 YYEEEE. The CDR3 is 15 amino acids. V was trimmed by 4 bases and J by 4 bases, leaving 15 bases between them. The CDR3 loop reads CASSPRVRGNQPQHF. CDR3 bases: TGTGCCAGCAGCCCGAGGGTACGGGGAAATCAGCCCCAGCATTTT.

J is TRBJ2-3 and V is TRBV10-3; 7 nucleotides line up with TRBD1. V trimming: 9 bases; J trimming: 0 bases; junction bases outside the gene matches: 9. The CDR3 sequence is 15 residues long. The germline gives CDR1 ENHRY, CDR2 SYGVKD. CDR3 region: CAILKQTGSTDTQYF. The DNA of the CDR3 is TGTGCCATTTTGAAACAGACAGGGAGCACAGATACGCAGTATTTT.

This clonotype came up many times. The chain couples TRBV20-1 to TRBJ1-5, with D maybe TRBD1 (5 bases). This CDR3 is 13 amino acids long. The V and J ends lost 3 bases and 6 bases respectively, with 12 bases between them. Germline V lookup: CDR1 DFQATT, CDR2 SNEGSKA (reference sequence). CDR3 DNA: TGCAGTGCTAGCGGGGCCCAGGGTCAGCCCCAGCATTTT. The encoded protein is CSASGAQGQPQHF.

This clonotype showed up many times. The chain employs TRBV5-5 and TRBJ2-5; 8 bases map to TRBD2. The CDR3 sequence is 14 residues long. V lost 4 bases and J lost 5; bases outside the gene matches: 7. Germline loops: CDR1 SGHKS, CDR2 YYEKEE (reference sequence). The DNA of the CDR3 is TGTGCCAGCAGCCCTGGACGGGGGGGCGAGACCCAGTACTTC. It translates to CASSPGRGGETQYF.

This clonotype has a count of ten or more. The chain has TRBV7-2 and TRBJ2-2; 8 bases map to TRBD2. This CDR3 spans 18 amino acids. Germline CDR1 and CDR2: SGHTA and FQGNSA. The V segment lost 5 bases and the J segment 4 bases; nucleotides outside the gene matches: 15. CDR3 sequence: CASSPLASAGDGTGELFF. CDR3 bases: TGTGCCAGCAGCCCTCTCGCCTCAGCGGGGGATGGCACCGGGGAGCTGTTTTTT.

The DNA for the CDR3 is TGTGCCAGCAGTTACTCGACTCGATCCCTCGGCTACACCTTC. This encodes CASSYSTRSLGYTF. The V call is TRBV6-5, the J call TRBJ1-2, with D uncertain. V lost 0 bases to trimming and J lost 8 bases, with 13 bases between them. Germline CDR1 and CDR2: MNHEY and SVGAGI. This CDR3 has 14 residues.

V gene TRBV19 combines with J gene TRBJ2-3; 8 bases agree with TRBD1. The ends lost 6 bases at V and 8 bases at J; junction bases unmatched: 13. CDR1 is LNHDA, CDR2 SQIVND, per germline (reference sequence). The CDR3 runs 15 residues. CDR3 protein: CASRPRGQGARTQYF. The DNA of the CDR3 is TGTGCCAGTAGGCCCCGGGGGCAGGGGGCCCGTACGCAGTATTTT. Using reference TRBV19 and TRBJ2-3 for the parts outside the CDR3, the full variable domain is DGGITQSPKYLFRKEGQNVTLSCEQNLNHDAMYWYRQDPGQGLRLIYYSQIVNDFQKGDIAEGYSVSREKKESFPLTVTSAQKNPTAFYLCASRPRGQGARTQYFGPGTRLTVL.

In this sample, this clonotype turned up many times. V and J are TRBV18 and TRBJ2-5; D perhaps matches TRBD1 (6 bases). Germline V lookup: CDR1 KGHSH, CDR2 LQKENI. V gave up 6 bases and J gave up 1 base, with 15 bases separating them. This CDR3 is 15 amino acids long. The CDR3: CASSRGQSFQETQYF. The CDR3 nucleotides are TGTGCCAGCTCTCGCGGACAGAGCTTCCAAGAGACCCAGTACTTC. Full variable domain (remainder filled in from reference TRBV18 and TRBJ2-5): NAGVMQNPRHLVRRRGQEARLRCSPMKGHSHVYWYRQLPEEGLKFMVYLQKENIIDESGMPKERFSAEFPKEGPSILRIQQVVRGDSAAYFCASSRGQSFQETQYFGPGTRLLVL.

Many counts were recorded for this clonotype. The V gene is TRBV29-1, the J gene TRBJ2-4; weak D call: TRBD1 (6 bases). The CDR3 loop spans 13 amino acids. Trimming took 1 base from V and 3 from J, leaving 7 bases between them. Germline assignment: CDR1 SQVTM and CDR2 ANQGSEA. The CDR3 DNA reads TGCAGCGTTGAAGTAGGGGGCAAAAACATTCAGTACTTC. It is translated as CSVEVGGKNIQYF.

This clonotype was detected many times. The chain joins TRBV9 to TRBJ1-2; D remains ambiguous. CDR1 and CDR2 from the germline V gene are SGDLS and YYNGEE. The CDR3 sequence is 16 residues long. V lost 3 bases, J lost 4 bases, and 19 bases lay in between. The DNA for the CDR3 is TGTGCCAGCAGCGGAATCGCCCCCCTAGCGGGCTATGGCTACACCTTC. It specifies CASSGIAPLAGYGYTF.

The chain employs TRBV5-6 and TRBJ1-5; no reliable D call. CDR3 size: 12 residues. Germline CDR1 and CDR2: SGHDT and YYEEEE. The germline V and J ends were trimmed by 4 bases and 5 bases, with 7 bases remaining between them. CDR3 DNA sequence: TGTGCCAGCAGCGCGTTAGATCAGCCCCAGCATTTT. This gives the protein CASSALDQPQHF.

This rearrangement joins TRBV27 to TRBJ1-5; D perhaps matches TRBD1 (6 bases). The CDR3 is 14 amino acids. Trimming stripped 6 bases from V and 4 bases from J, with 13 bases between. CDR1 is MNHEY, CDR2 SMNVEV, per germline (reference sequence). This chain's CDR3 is CASSQQGPNQPQHF. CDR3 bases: TGTGCCAGCAGCCAACAGGGTCCAAATCAGCCCCAGCATTTT.